The rows below give T cell receptor beta chains drawn from one sample of a study of T cell responses to AZD1222 COVID-19 vaccine. The method was immunoSEQ multiplex PCR; TCRdb's version includes in-frame clones alone and lacks a portion of them. The repertoire holds some 120,000 clones, with just over 85% as singletons. Sequencing was performed on peripheral blood, taken on day 0 of AZD1222 vaccination. The receptor set was obtained from an adult in good health. Each CDR3 is given with its conserved first and last residue. The D gene is left open where the match is weak. Clone size is shown for a subset of rows, as once, few, many or a class of expanded clone.

size	D	V	J	DNA	CDR3
NA	NA	TRBV4-3	TRBJ2-7	TGCGCCAGCAGCCAAGAAATACCAGGGACCACCAGCTCCTACGAGCAGTACTTC	CASSQEIPGTTSSYEQYF
few	NA	TRBV19	TRBJ1-2	TGTGCCAGTAGTATCGGGGGGGCGCGGATCTATGGCTACACCTTC	CASSIGGARIYGYTF
few	NA	TRBV7-9	TRBJ1-6	TGTGCCAGCAGCTCCCTCGAGGAACCCCTCCACTTT	CASSSLEEPLHF
few	TRBD2	TRBV18	TRBJ2-7	TGTGCCAGCTCACGGGGACTAGCGGGGGGCCACGCAGGGGAGCAGTACTTC	CASSRGLAGGHAGEQYF
once	TRBD1	TRBV19	TRBJ1-1	TGTGCCAGTAGTATACCGGGGACAGGGGGTTACACTGAAGCTTTCTTT	CASSIPGTGGYTEAFF
once	TRBD1	TRBV5-1	TRBJ1-2	TGCGCCAGCAGCTTGTCGATCCGACAGGGCGTTCGGTCCGGCTACACCTTC	CASSLSIRQGVRSGYTF
NA	NA	TRBV21-1	TRBJ2-3	TGTGCCAGCAGCACCCCGGGACCCCACACGGATACGCAGTATTTT	CASSTPGPHTDTQYF
once	NA	TRBV9	TRBJ1-6	TGTGCCAGCAGCGTAGCGGGACCGATGAATTCACCCCTCCACTTT	CASSVAGPMNSPLHF
NA	NA	TRBV18	TRBJ1-1	TGTGCCAGCTCACCACTCGATGAAACTGAAGCTTTCTTT	CASSPLDETEAFF
NA	TRBD1	TRBV19	TRBJ1-5	TGTGCCACCAAAAGCTCACAGCGGACAGGTTTATTCAGCAATCAGCCCCAGCATTTT	CATKSSQRTGLFSNQPQHF
NA	NA	TRBV5-1	TRBJ2-5	TGCGCCAGCAGCTTGGCAGGGCTAGGAGAGACCCAGTACTTC	CASSLAGLGETQYF
NA	NA	TRBV6-2/TRBV6-3	TRBJ2-3	TGTGCCAGCAGTTCCCTTACAGATACGCAGTATTTT	CASSSLTDTQYF
NA	TRBD1	TRBV5-4	TRBJ1-1	TGTGCCAGCAGCCCCCGGACAGGGGGGAACACTGAAGCTTTCTTT	CASSPRTGGNTEAFF
NA	TRBD1	TRBV3-1/TRBV3-2	TRBJ1-3	TGTGCCAGCAGCCAAGTGACAGGGAGGGCTGGAAACACCATATATTTT	CASSQVTGRAGNTIYF
NA	NA	TRBV27	TRBJ2-7	TGTGCCAGCAGTTTAGATGTGGGCCCCTCCTACGAGCAGTACTTC	CASSLDVGPSYEQYF
NA	TRBD1	TRBV7-6	TRBJ2-2	TGTGCCAGCAGCAAACACCGACAGGGAGTCACCGGGGAGCTGTTTTTT	CASSKHRQGVTGELFF
NA	NA	TRBV24-1	TRBJ2-1	TGTGCCACCAGTGATTCTAACGTGGGCCCCCGTTTGAGTAATGAGCAGTTCTTC	CATSDSNVGPRLSNEQFF
NA	TRBD1	TRBV5-5	TRBJ1-2	TGTGCCAGCAGCCCTCAGGTGACAGGGATCGGCTACACCTTC	CASSPQVTGIGYTF
NA	NA	TRBV6-5	TRBJ1-6	TGTGCCAGCAGAGACAGCAAACTAGTGAATTCACCCCTCCACTTT	CASRDSKLVNSPLHF
NA	NA	TRBV2	TRBJ2-5	TGTGCCAGCAGGCGGGGTCGGGAAGAGACCCAGTACTTC	CASRRGREETQYF
NA	TRBD1	TRBV29-1	TRBJ1-2	TGCAGCACCCGGGACAGCTTTATCTATGGCTACACCTTC	CSTRDSFIYGYTF
NA	TRBD1	TRBV19	TRBJ1-2	TGTGCCAGTAGTATCGACAGGGGTGGTGGCTACACCTTC	CASSIDRGGGYTF
NA	NA	TRBV27	TRBJ1-2	TGTGCCAGCAGCCGGTCCCCTGCATTTGGTGGCTACACCTTC	CASSRSPAFGGYTF
NA	NA	TRBV7-8	TRBJ2-5	TGTGCCAGCAGCTCAGATAGGCTAGCGCCCGTGCAAGAGACCCAGTACTTC	CASSSDRLAPVQETQYF
NA	TRBD2	TRBV5-1	TRBJ2-3	TGCGCCAGCAGCACGGGACTAGCGGGGGGGCTGGATACGCAGTATTTT	CASSTGLAGGLDTQYF
NA	TRBD2	TRBV10-3	TRBJ2-7	TGTGCCATCAGTGAGACCGGGACTAGCGGGTCTTACGAGCAGTACTTC	CAISETGTSGSYEQYF
once	TRBD1	TRBV19	TRBJ1-1	TGTGCCACCCGACAGGGAATGAACACTGAAGCTTTCTTT	CATRQGMNTEAFF
NA	TRBD1	TRBV11-1	TRBJ1-4	TGTGCCAGCAGCGGGGGACAGACTAATGAAAAACTGTTTTTT	CASSGGQTNEKLFF
NA	NA	TRBV9	TRBJ1-2	TGTGCCAGCAGCGTAGGAAATCCGGGCTCCCTTCATGGCTACACCTTC	CASSVGNPGSLHGYTF
NA	NA	TRBV9	TRBJ2-7	TGTGCCAGCAGCAAAGGCACTACAGGGAACGGCTACGAGCAGTACTTC	CASSKGTTGNGYEQYF